Listed here are 18 T cell receptor beta chains from one sample, sequenced in a study of T-cell reconstitution after alpha-beta-depleted transplantation in children. TCRbeta library construction was performed incorporating unique molecular identifiers. TCRdb ran MiXCR on the PCR reads and lists one entry per CDR3 protein. The sample lists 150,000 to 200,000 distinct CDR3 sequences, roughly 15% occurring once. Sequenced here: PBMCs from the stem cell graft donor, sampled from the stem cell graft. These receptors originate from a human donor who donated a stem cell graft to a child with acute lymphoblastic leukemia.

This clonotype was seen ten or more times. The chain combines TRBV6-2 or TRBV6-3 with TRBJ1-1, with D unresolved. This CDR3 region has 14 residues. CDR1 MNHEY and CDR2 SVGEGT come from the germline V gene. Trimming cost V 4 bases and J 0 bases, with 9 bases left between them. CDR3 loop: CASSFATMNTEAFF. CDR3 sequence (DNA): TGTGCCAGCAGTTTTGCAACCATGAACACTGAAGCTTTCTTT.

This clonotype was recorded at least ten times. The chain couples TRBV18 to TRBJ2-3; D not resolved. Germline V gives CDR1 KGHSH, CDR2 LQKENI. This CDR3 is 13 amino acids long. The V gene lost 3 bases and the J gene lost 7 bases, with 11 bases spanning the gap. The CDR3 loop reads CASSPPTQNTQYF. DNA for the CDR3: TGTGCCAGCTCACCCCCTACCCAAAATACGCAGTATTTT.

This clonotype was detected many times. This chain connects TRBV12-3 or TRBV12-4 to TRBJ2-3; tentatively, D is TRBD2 (6 bases). V lost 5 bases, J lost 0 bases, and 15 bases lay in between. This CDR3 is 16 amino acids long. The DNA of the CDR3 is TGTGCCAGCAGTCCCGTGGGTAGCGGAAGCACAGATACGCAGTATTTT. Amino acids: CASSPVGSGSTDTQYF.

The V gene is TRBV6-1, the J gene TRBJ2-7; unclear D gene. This CDR3 has 13 residues. Trimming left V 8 bases short and J 0 bases short, with 11 bases between. Germline-derived CDR1 and CDR2 are MNHNS and SASEGT. CDR3 in DNA: TGTGCCAGCTTGGACCGTTCCTCCTACGAGCAGTACTTC. Translated: CASLDRSSYEQYF.

The V and J genes are TRBV5-1 and TRBJ2-7; D call uncertain. CDR3 length: 13 residues. The germline V and J ends were trimmed by 0 bases and 5 bases, with 9 bases remaining between them. Looked up from germline, CDR1 is SGHRS and CDR2 is YFSETQ. CDR3 bases: TGCGCCAGCAGCTTGGGTGTGCCCAACGAGCAGTACTTC. It encodes CASSLGVPNEQYF.

In its sample, this clonotype was seen many times. The V and J genes are TRBV12-3 or TRBV12-4 and TRBJ2-3; D perhaps matches TRBD2 (6 bases). The CDR3 extends over 15 amino acids. The V gene lost 6 bases and the J gene lost 4 bases, with 17 bases spanning the gap. The DNA for the CDR3 is TGTGCCAGCAGAAGGGACTTCCCCTCGGCAGATACGCAGTATTTT. As protein: CASRRDFPSADTQYF.

This clonotype was seen at least ten times. The chain links TRBV18 to TRBJ2-3, with TRBD2 matching over 9 bases. V dropped 5 bases and J dropped 2; count of bases not matched to a gene: 8. CDR1 is KGHSH and CDR2 is LQKENI in the germline V gene. The CDR3 is made up of 16 amino acids. CDR3 loop: CASSRTSEISTDTQYF. The DNA for the CDR3 is TGTGCCAGCTCAAGGACTAGCGAGATCTCCACAGATACGCAGTATTTT.

There are many counts of this clonotype. The J gene is TRBJ1-6, the V gene TRBV12-3 or TRBV12-4, with D possibly TRBD1 on 6 matching bases. Trimming took off 6 bases at V and 7 bases at J, with 13 bases between the two ends. This CDR3 contains 14 residues. The CDR3, as DNA: TGTGCCAGCAGCCTGGACAGTCCAAATTCACCCCTCCACTTT. Its protein product is CASSLDSPNSPLHF.

There are many counts of this clonotype. The CDR3 region is CASSLERGRQGDYGYTF. CDR3 DNA sequence: TGCGCCAGCAGCTTGGAGCGAGGTCGACAGGGGGACTATGGCTACACCTTC. The rearrangement links TRBV5-1 to TRBJ1-2; 9 bases fit TRBD1. The CDR3 runs to 17 residues. The V gene end was trimmed by 0 bases and the J gene end by 3 bases; junction bases not matched to a gene: 9. The germline CDR1 and CDR2 sequences are SGHRS and YFSETQ.

J is TRBJ2-7 and V is TRBV29-1; 7 nucleotides align to TRBD1. Germline V gene sequence: CDR1 SQVTM, CDR2 ANQGSEA. The CDR3 is 12 amino acids. V was pared by 4 bases and J by 3 bases, with 3 bases of the junction left unmatched. As DNA, the CDR3 is TGCAGCGTTGGGACAGGAGTCTACGAGCAGTACTTC. It yields the protein CSVGTGVYEQYF.

This clonotype was recorded at least ten times. The V call is TRBV20-1, the J call TRBJ1-1, with 7 bases identical to TRBD1. CDR3 size: 13 residues. Germline assignment: CDR1 DFQATT and CDR2 SNEGSKA (reference sequence). J gave up 8 bases and V 6 bases, and 12 bases lay outside the gene matches. CDR3 nucleotides: TGCAGTGCAAGTCAGGGGGTTGTAGAAGAAGCTTTCTTT. Amino acid sequence: CSASQGVVEEAFF.

This clonotype was found a few times. The gene calls are TRBV7-2 and TRBJ2-3; TRBD1 aligns across 7 bases. CDR3 length equals 14 residues. The trim removed 6 bases at V and 3 bases at J, leaving 6 bases unmatched. In germline, CDR1 is SGHTA, CDR2 FQGNSA. The DNA of the CDR3 is TGTGCCAGCAGTACCCCACAGGGGACAGATACGCAGTATTTT. Translation: CASSTPQGTDTQYF.

The chain joins TRBV5-1 to TRBJ1-4, with D maybe TRBD1 (5 bases). The CDR3 is 14 residues long. Germline loops: CDR1 SGHRS, CDR2 YFSETQ. Trimming left V 2 bases short and J 8 bases short, with 13 bases between. The CDR3 spells CASSFNGGGEKLFF. CDR3 bases: TGCGCCAGCAGCTTTAATGGGGGAGGCGAAAAACTGTTTTTT.

This clonotype was counted ten times or more. In nucleotides, the CDR3 is TGCAGTGCTAGAGAATATCCTGGAGGTTACACTGAAGCTTTCTTT. Residues: CSAREYPGGYTEAFF. The V call is TRBV20-1, the J call TRBJ1-1; no firm D call. The CDR3 sequence is 15 residues long. Germline values: CDR1 DFQATT, CDR2 SNEGSKA (reference sequence). With 0 bases removed from V and 3 bases from J, the gap between germline ends came to 14 bases.

This clonotype was seen a handful of times. This sequence joins TRBV29-1 and TRBJ2-2; D possibly corresponds to TRBD2 (6 bases). Germline V gene lookup returns CDR1 SQVTM and CDR2 ANQGSEA. V was pared by 6 bases and J by 3 bases, with 11 bases between. The CDR3 length is 13 residues. The CDR3 reads CSVEGTYTGELFF. The CDR3 bases are TGCAGCGTGGAGGGGACCTACACCGGGGAGCTGTTTTTT.

The chain uses TRBV3-1 and TRBJ2-7, with a tentative D call TRBD2 (6 bases). V gave up 7 bases and J gave up 0 bases, with 16 bases separating them. Germline V gives CDR1 LGHDT, CDR2 YNNKEL (reference sequence). This CDR3 region has 15 residues. CDR3 nucleotides: TGTGCCAGCAACGCAGCGGGCGCCAGCTCCTACGAGCAGTACTTC. Translating it yields CASNAAGASSYEQYF.

The chain joins TRBV5-1 to TRBJ2-5, with 10 bases identical to TRBD2. Germline loops: CDR1 SGHRS, CDR2 YFSETQ. V shed 0 bases and J 5 bases; nucleotides not matched to a gene: 4. The CDR3 consists of 15 residues. In DNA, the CDR3 is TGCGCCAGCAGCTTGGCTAGCGGGAGAAGTGAGACCCAGTACTTC. Its protein is CASSLASGRSETQYF.

This clonotype was recorded at least ten times. The chain combines TRBV20-1 with TRBJ2-4; D might be TRBD2 (5 bases). Trimming pared 0 bases from V and 8 bases from J, leaving 17 bases between. The germline V gene encodes CDR1 DFQATT and CDR2 SNEGSKA (reference sequence). The length of the CDR3 is 15 residues. The CDR3 coding sequence is TGCAGTGCTAGAGATCCATCGGGCCCGCGGGACATTCAGTACTTC. Translated, it gives CSARDPSGPRDIQYF.